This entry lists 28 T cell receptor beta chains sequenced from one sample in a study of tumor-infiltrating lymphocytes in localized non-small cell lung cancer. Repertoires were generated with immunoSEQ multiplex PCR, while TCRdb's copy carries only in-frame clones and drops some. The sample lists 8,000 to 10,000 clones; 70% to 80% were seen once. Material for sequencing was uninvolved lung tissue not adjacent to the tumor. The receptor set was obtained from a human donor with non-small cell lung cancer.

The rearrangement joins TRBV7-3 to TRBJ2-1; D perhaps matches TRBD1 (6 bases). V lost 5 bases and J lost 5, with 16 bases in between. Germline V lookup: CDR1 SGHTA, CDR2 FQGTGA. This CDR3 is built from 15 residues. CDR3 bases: TGTGCCAGCAGCCCTCAGTGGGGGCTGCACAATGAGCAGTTCTTC. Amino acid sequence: CASSPQWGLHNEQFF.

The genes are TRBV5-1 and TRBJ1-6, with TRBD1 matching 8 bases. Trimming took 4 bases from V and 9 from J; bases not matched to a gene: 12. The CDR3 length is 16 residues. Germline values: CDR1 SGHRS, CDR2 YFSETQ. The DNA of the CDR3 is TGCGCCAGCAGCGAGTCGTCAGGGGGCCAGGGTTCACCCCTCCACTTT. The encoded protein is CASSESSGGQGSPLHF.

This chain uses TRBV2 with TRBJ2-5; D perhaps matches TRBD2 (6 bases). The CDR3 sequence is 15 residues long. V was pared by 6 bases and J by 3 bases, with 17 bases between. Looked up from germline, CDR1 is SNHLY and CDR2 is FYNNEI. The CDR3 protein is CASSPGLTSEETQYF. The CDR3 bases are TGTGCCAGCAGCCCGGGACTTACAAGCGAAGAGACCCAGTACTTC.

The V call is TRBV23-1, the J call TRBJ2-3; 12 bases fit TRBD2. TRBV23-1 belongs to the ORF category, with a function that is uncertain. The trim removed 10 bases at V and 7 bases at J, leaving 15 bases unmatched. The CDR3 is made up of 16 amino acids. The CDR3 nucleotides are TGCGCCACCACAGCCCCCCTACTAGCGGGGGGTCATACGCAGTATTTT. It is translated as CATTAPLLAGGHTQYF.

CDR3 residues: CASRAGQSSYNSPLHF. Here the CDR3 DNA reads TGTGCCAGCAGGGCCGGACAGAGCTCCTATAATTCACCCCTCCACTTT. The V gene is TRBV28, the J gene TRBJ1-6; a possible D gene is TRBD1 (6 bases). The CDR3 loop spans 16 amino acids. Germline loops: CDR1 MDHEN, CDR2 SYDVKM. V lost 6 bases, J lost 0 bases, and 12 bases lay in between.

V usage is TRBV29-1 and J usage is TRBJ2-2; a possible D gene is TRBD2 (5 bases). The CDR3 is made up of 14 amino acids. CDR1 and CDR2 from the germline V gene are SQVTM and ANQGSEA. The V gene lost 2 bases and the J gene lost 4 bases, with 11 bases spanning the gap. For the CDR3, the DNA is TGCAGCGTTGAATCCCAGCGGACCACCGGGGAGCTGTTTTTT. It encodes CSVESQRTTGELFF.

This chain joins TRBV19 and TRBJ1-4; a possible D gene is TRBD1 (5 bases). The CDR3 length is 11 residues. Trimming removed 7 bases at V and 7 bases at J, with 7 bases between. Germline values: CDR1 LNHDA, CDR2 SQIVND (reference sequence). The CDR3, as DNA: TGTGCCAGTAAAAGGGGTGAAAAACTGTTTTTT. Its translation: CASKRGEKLFF. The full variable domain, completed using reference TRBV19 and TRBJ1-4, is DGGITQSPKYLFRKEGQNVTLSCEQNLNHDAMYWYRQDPGQGLRLIYYSQIVNDFQKGDIAEGYSVSREKKESFPLTVTSAQKNPTAFYLCASKRGEKLFFGSGTQLSVL.

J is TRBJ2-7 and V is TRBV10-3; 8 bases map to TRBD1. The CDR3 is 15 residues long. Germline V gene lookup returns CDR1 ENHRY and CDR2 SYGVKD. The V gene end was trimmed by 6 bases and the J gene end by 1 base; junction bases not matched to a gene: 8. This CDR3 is CAISARDRRSYEQYF. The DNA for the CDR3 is TGTGCCATCAGCGCCAGGGACAGGAGGTCCTACGAGCAGTACTTC.

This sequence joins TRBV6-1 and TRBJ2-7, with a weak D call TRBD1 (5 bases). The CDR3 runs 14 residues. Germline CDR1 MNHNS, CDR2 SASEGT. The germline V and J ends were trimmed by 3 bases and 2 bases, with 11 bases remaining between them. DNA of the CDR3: TGTGCCAGCAGTGATCTGGACAACCCCTACGAGCAGTACTTC. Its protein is CASSDLDNPYEQYF.

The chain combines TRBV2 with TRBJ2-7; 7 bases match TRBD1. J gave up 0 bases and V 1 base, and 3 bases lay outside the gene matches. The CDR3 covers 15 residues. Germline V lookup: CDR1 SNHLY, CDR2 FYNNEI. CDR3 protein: CASSEVGDSSYEQYF. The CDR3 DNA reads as TGTGCCAGCAGTGAAGTGGGGGACAGCTCCTACGAGCAGTACTTC.

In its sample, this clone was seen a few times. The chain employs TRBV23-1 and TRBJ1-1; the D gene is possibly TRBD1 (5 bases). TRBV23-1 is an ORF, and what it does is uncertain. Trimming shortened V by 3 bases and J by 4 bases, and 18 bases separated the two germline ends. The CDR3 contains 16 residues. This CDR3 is CASSHLVRGCGTEAFF. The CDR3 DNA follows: TGCGCCAGCAGTCACCTCGTGAGGGGTTGCGGCACTGAAGCTTTCTTT.

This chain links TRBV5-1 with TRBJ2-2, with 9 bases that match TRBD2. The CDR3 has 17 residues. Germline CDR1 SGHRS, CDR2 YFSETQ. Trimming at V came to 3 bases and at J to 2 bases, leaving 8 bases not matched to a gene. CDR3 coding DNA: TGCGCCAGCAGCTGGTCGGCTAGCGGGGTAAACACCGGGGAGCTGTTTTTT. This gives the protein CASSWSASGVNTGELFF.

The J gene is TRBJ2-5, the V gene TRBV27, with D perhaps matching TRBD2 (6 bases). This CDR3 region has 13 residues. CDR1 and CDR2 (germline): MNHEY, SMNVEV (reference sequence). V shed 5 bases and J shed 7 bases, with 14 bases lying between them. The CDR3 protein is CASSRREAVTQYF. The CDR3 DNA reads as TGTGCCAGCAGTCGCAGGGAGGCAGTGACCCAGTACTTC.

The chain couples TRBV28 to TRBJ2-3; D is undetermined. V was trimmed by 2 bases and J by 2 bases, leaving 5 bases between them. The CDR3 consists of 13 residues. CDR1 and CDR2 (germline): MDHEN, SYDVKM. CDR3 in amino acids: CASSLPTTDTQYF. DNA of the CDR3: TGTGCCAGCAGTTTACCAACCACAGATACGCAGTATTTT.

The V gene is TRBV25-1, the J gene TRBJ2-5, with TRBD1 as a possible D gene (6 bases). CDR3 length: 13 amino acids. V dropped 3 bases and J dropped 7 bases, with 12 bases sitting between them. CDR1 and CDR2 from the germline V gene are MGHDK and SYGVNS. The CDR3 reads CASSEDRWATQYF. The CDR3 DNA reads TGTGCCAGCAGTGAGGACAGATGGGCGACCCAGTACTTC.

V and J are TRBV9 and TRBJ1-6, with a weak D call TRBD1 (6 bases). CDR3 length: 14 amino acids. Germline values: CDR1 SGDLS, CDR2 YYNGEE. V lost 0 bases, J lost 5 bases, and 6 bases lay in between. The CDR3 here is CASSVGQDNSPLHF. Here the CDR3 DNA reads TGTGCCAGCAGCGTAGGACAGGATAATTCACCCCTCCACTTT.

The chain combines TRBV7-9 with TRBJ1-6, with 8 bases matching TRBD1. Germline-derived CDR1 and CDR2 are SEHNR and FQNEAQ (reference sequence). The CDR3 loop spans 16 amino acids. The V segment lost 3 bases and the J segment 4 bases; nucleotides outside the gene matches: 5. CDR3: CASSFGQGAYNSPLHF. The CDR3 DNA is TGTGCCAGCAGCTTCGGTCAGGGGGCTTATAATTCACCCCTCCACTTT.

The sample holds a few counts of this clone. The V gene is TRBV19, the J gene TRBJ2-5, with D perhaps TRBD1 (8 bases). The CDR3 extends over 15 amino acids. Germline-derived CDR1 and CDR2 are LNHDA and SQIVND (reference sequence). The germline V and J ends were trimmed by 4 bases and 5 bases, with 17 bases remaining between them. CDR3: CASSTLGQGGETQYF. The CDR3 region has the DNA TGTGCCAGTAGTACCCTCGGACAGGGAGGGGAGACCCAGTACTTC.

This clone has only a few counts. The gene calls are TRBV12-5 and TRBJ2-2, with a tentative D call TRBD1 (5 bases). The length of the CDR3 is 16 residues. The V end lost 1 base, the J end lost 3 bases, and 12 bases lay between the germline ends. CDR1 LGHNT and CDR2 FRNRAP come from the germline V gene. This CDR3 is CASGLGQGGYTGELFF. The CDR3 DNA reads TGTGCTAGTGGTTTGGGGCAGGGTGGGTACACCGGGGAGCTGTTTTTT.

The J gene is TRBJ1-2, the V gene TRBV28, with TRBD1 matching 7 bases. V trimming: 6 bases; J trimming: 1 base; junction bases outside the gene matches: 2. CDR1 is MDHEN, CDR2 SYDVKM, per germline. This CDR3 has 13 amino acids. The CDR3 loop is CASRDRFNYGYTF. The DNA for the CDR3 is TGTGCCAGCAGGGACAGGTTTAACTATGGCTACACCTTC.

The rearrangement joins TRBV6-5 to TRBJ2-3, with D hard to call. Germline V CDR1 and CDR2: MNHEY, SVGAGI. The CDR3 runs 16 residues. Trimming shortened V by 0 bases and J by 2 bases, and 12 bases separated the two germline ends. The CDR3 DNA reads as TGTGCCAGCAGTTACTCGTCTGCTTCAGTCACAGATACGCAGTATTTT. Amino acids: CASSYSSASVTDTQYF.

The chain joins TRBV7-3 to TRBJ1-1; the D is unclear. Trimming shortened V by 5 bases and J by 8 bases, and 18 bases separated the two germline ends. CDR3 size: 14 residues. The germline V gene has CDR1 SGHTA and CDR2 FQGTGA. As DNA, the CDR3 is TGTGCCAGCAGCCTCAACCCTGGTCAAGGGGAAGCTTTCTTT. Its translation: CASSLNPGQGEAFF.

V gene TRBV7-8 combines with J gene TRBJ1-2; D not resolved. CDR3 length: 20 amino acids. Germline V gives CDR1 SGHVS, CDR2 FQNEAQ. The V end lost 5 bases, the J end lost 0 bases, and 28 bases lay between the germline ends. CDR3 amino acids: CASSPLIISQARNPNYGYTF. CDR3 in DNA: TGTGCCAGCAGCCCCCTCATCATAAGCCAGGCTAGAAATCCTAACTATGGCTACACCTTC. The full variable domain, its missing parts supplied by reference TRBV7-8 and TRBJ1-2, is GAGVSQSPRYKVAKRGQDVALRCDPISGHVSLFWYQQALGQGPEFLTYFQNEAQLDKSGLPSDRFFAERPEGSVSTLKIQRTQQEDSAVYLCASSPLIISQARNPNYGYTFGSGTRLTVV.

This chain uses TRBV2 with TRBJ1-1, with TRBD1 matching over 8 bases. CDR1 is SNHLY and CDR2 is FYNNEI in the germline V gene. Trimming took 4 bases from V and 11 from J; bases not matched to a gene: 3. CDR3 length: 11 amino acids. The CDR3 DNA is TGTGCCAGCAGTGTACAGGGGGGGGCTTTCTTT. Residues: CASSVQGGAFF. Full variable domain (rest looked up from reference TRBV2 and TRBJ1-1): EPEVTQTPSHQVTQMGQEVILRCVPISNHLYFYWYRQILGQKVEFLVSFYNNEISEKSEIFDDQFSVERPDGSNFTLKIRSTKLEDSAMYFCASSVQGGAFFGQGTRLTVV.

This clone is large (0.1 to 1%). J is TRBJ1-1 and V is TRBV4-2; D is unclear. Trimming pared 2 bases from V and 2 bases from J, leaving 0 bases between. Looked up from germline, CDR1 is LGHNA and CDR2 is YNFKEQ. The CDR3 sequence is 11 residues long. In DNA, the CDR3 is TGTGCCAGCAGCCAAAACACTGAAGCTTTCTTT. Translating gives CASSQNTEAFF.

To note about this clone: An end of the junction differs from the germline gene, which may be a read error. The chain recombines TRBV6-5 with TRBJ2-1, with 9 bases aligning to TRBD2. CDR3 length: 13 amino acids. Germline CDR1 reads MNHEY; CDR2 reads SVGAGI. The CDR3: CASSYGQRGARVF. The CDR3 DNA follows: TGTGCCAGCAGTTACGGACAGCGGGGGGCAAGGGTCTTC.

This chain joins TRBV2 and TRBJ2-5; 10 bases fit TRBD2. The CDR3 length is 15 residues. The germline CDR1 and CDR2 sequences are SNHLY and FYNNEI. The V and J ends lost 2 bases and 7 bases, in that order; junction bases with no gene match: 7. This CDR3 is CASSESGGAPGTQYF. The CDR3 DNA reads TGTGCCAGCAGTGAAAGCGGGGGGGCCCCAGGGACCCAGTACTTC.

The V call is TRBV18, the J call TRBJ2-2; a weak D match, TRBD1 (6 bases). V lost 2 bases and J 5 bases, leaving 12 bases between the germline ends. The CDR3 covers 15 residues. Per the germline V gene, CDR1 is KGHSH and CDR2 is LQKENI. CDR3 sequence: CASSPLGARTGELFF. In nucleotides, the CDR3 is TGTGCCAGCTCACCATTGGGGGCGCGGACCGGGGAGCTGTTTTTT.